Below are 15 T cell receptor beta chains sequenced from a single sample in a study of T cell repertoires in cytomegalovirus infection. From the reads, TCRdb called clonotypes with MiXCR, one entry per CDR3 protein. The sample carries approximately 1,000,000 distinct CDR3 sequences, around 30% recorded once. These TCRs are of unknown antigen specificity. Material: cultured CD8+ T cells from PBMCs, obtained from culture after CMV antigen stimulation. The source of these receptors is a human donor in good health (CMV status not recorded). Some clones in this sample may be carry-over from other donors' samples.

This clonotype was seen more than once but under ten times. The chain employs TRBV11-2 and TRBJ2-7; maybe TRBD1 (6 bases). Germline loops: CDR1 SGHAT, CDR2 FQNNGV. This CDR3 has 14 amino acids. V lost 4 bases to trimming and J lost 5 bases, with 15 bases between them. CDR3 amino acids: CASSSWTEWDEQYV. Here the CDR3 DNA reads TGTGCCAGCAGCTCCTGGACAGAATGGGACGAGCAGTACGTC.

This clonotype was seen repeatedly, ten times or more. The chain carries TRBV7-2 and TRBJ1-3; D remains ambiguous. CDR3 length: 15 residues. CDR1 is SGHTA and CDR2 is FQGNSA in the germline V gene. Trimming took 1 base from V and 1 from J, leaving 8 bases between them. The DNA of the CDR3 is TGTGCCAGCAGCTTAGGTGGGCTTTCTGGAAACACCATATATTTT. Translating it yields CASSLGGLSGNTIYF.

The chain joins TRBV6-5 to TRBJ2-3; TRBD1 aligns across 7 bases. Germline V gene sequence: CDR1 MNHEY, CDR2 SVGAGI. J lost 5 bases, V lost 5 bases, and 7 bases had no gene match. The CDR3 consists of 14 residues. The CDR3 here is CASSTGQGEDTQYF. Here the CDR3 DNA reads TGTGCCAGCAGTACCGGGCAGGGGGAAGATACGCAGTATTTT.

This clonotype was detected ten times or more. The chain carries TRBV7-8 and TRBJ1-1; weak D call: TRBD1 (5 bases). The germline V and J ends were trimmed by 1 base and 5 bases, with 11 bases remaining between them. The CDR3 is made up of 14 amino acids. The germline CDR1 and CDR2 sequences are SGHVS and FQNEAQ. The CDR3 region is CASSLDLGGTEAFF. In DNA, the CDR3 is TGTGCCAGCAGCTTAGATTTGGGGGGGACTGAAGCTTTCTTT.

The gene calls are TRBV7-9 and TRBJ2-4, with 7 bases lining up with TRBD1. V lost 4 bases and J lost 5; bases outside the gene matches: 11. This CDR3 has 16 residues. Germline CDR1 reads SEHNR; CDR2 reads FQNEAQ (reference sequence). In DNA, the CDR3 is TGTGCCAGCAGCTCCCGGGACAGAGGAGACCAAAACATTCAGTACTTC. Residues: CASSSRDRGDQNIQYF.

There are a few counts of this clonotype. The chain combines TRBV7-9 with TRBJ1-5; D call uncertain. The length of the CDR3 is 16 residues. Trimming left V 1 base short and J 2 bases short, with 12 bases between. The V gene's germline CDR1 is SEHNR and CDR2 FQNEAQ (reference sequence). This chain's CDR3 is CASSLGQWGGNQPQHF. The CDR3 coding sequence is TGTGCCAGCAGCTTAGGCCAGTGGGGAGGCAATCAGCCCCAGCATTTT. Complete variable domain (other parts from reference TRBV7-9 and TRBJ1-5): DTGVSQNPRHKITKRGQNVTFRCDPISEHNRLYWYRQTLGQGPEFLTYFQNEAQLEKSRLLSDRFSAERPKGSFSTLEIQRTEQGDSAMYLCASSLGQWGGNQPQHFGDGTRLSIL.

This clonotype showed up just a few times. The chain uses TRBV2 and TRBJ2-5; D uncertain. The CDR3 sequence is 9 residues long. V lost 3 bases and J lost 9, with 2 bases in between. Germline values: CDR1 SNHLY, CDR2 FYNNEI. The CDR3 DNA follows: TGTGCCAGCAGTGATTCCCAGTACTTC. The encoded protein is CASSDSQYF.

V is TRBV27 and J is TRBJ1-5; possible D gene TRBD1, 5 bases. This CDR3 is 14 amino acids long. Germline assignment: CDR1 MNHEY and CDR2 SMNVEV (reference sequence). V was cut by 3 bases and J by 4 bases, with 10 bases left in between. CDR3 region: CASSFVGGNQPQHF. The CDR3 region has the DNA TGTGCCAGCAGTTTTGTGGGGGGAAATCAGCCCCAGCATTTT.

The J gene is TRBJ1-1, the V gene TRBV28; D remains ambiguous. V lost 5 bases, J lost 0 bases, and 16 bases lay in between. Germline values: CDR1 MDHEN, CDR2 SYDVKM. The CDR3 contains 16 residues. The CDR3 DNA sequence: TGTGCCAGCAGTGGACGACATCGGCTAATGAACACTGAAGCTTTCTTT. Amino acids: CASSGRHRLMNTEAFF.

The rearrangement uses TRBV6-6 and TRBJ2-1, with TRBD2 matching 9 bases. This CDR3 is 16 amino acids long. The J segment lost 7 bases and the V segment lost 0 bases, leaving 7 bases of the junction unmatched. Germline-derived CDR1 and CDR2 are MNHNY and SVGAGI (reference sequence). DNA of the CDR3: TGTGCCAGCAGTTACTCGGTGGCGGGGGGGTGGAATGAGCAGTTCTTC. It specifies CASSYSVAGGWNEQFF.

Details on this clonotype: With a much larger clone just one base away, this may be a read error. The chain has TRBV7-4 and TRBJ2-2; D is uncertain. Germline CDR1 and CDR2: SGHVT and SQSDAQ. The length of the CDR3 is 16 residues. CDR3 nucleotides: TGTGCCAGCAGCTTTCCCGAGACACAGAACATCGGGGAGCTGTTTTTT. As protein: CASSFPETQNIGELFF.

The V and J genes are TRBV15 and TRBJ1-1; no clear D. The CDR3 spans 15 residues. CDR1 is LNHNV, CDR2 YYDKDF, per germline (reference sequence). The germline V and J ends were trimmed by 8 bases and 1 base, with 17 bases remaining between them. In DNA form, the CDR3 reads TGTGCCACCGGCATACCGGTCGGAAGGAACACTGAAGCTTTCTTT. Protein: CATGIPVGRNTEAFF.

This clonotype was counted between two and nine times. V gene TRBV28 combines with J gene TRBJ2-7; D is perhaps TRBD1 or TRBD2 (5 bases each). Germline V lookup: CDR1 MDHEN, CDR2 SYDVKM. The CDR3 runs 16 residues. V lost 6 bases, J lost 6 bases, and 24 bases lay in between. CDR3 DNA sequence: TGTGCCAGCAGCCAGCGATCGGGACGCGACTGGCCCGAGCAGTACGTC. Encoded protein: CASSQRSGRDWPEQYV.

This clonotype was counted between two and nine times. The V call is TRBV7-8, the J call TRBJ1-2; no clear D. This CDR3 contains 17 residues. Germline V lookup: CDR1 SGHVS, CDR2 FQNEAQ. V was shortened by 2 bases and J by 6 bases, with 22 bases between the two germline ends. CDR3 sequence: CASSLSRVTANYDGYTF. The CDR3 nucleotides read TGTGCCAGCAGCTTATCTCGGGTCACAGCTAACTATGATGGCTACACCTTC. The full variable domain, completed using reference TRBV7-8 and TRBJ1-2, is GAGVSQSPRYKVAKRGQDVALRCDPISGHVSLFWYQQALGQGPEFLTYFQNEAQLDKSGLPSDRFFAERPEGSVSTLKIQRTQQEDSAVYLCASSLSRVTANYDGYTFGSGTRLTVV.

V and J are TRBV20-1 and TRBJ2-7; 9 bases line up with TRBD1. The ends lost 5 bases at V and 3 bases at J; junction bases unmatched: 5. The CDR3 contains 13 residues. Per the germline V gene, CDR1 is DFQATT and CDR2 is SNEGSKA (reference sequence). The CDR3 DNA reads as TGCAGTGCTTCAACGGGACAGGGCTACGAGCAGTACGTC. Its translation is CSASTGQGYEQYV.